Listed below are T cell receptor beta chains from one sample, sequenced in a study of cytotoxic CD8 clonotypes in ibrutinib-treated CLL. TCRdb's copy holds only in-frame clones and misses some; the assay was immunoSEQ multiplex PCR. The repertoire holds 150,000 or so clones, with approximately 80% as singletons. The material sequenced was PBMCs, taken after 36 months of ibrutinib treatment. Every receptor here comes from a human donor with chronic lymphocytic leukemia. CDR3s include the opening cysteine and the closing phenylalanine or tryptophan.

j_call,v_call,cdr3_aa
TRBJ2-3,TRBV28,CASSPFMGRGGDLDTQYF
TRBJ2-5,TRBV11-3,CASSSWDSRETQYF
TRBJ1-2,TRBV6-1,CASNVGTGEDYTF
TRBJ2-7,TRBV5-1,CASSFDSYEQYF
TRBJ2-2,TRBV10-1,CASSESIGPGELFF
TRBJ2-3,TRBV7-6,CASSWWDTQYF
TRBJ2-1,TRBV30,CAWGPGTGFFEQFF
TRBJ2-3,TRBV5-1,CASSSGLGPTDTQYF
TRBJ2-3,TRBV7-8,CASSLPRDIYTQYF
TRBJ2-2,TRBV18,CASSPERGAAGELFF
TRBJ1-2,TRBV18,CASSPINRDKYGYTF
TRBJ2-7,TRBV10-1,CASSEFQGPYEQYF
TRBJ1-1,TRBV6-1,CASSEGRGPREAFF
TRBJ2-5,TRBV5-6,CASRPRLAGAQETQYF
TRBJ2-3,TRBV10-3,CAISAITRGFTDTQYF
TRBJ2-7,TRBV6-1,CASRAIPGLANEQYF
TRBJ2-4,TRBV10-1,CAGGLACGFVAKNIQYF
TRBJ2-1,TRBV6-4,CASSEGENEQFF
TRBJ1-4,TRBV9,CASSAGPTGEKLFF
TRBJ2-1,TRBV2,CASTTGYNEQFF
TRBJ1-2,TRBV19,CASSFGGAHGYGYTF
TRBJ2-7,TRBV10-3,CAISEGTGGSYEQYF
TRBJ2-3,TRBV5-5,CASSSAAAAGTQYF
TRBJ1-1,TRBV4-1,CASSQYWVVGRNTEAFF
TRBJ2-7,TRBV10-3,CAISVNWDVEQYF
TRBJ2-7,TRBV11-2,CASSSRGRAYEQYF